These 25 T cell receptor beta chains were all obtained from the same sample, sequenced in a study of tumor and adjacent non-tumor tissue in lung cancer. A modified ARM-PCR protocol with three rounds of nested PCR amplified TCRbeta. From the multiplex PCR reads, TCRdb called clonotypes with MiXCR, one entry per CDR3 protein. This sample carries about 50,000 distinct CDR3 sequences, roughly 69% of them seen once, and the ten largest clones take about 23%. The template was RNA from unsorted bulk tissue. The normal lung tissue was taken more than 3 cm from the tumor edge. Sequencing was carried out using distant non-tumor lung tissue. These receptors originate from an older woman with non-small cell lung cancer.

A note on this clonotype: This likely comes from a read error, as the CDR3 has no conserved phenylalanine or tryptophan at its end. The chain joins TRBV6-1 to TRBJ2-1; D gene ambiguous. This CDR3 is 18 amino acids long. Germline V gene data show CDR1 as MNHNS and CDR2 as SASEGT. V was cut by 4 bases and J by 8 bases, with 27 bases left in between. The CDR3 sequence: CASSVKPTGLLRGHEQFL. CDR3 DNA: TGTGCCAGCAGTGTAAAACCCACCGGGCTGCTCAGAGGCCATGAGCAGTTCCTC.

The sample holds many counts of this clonotype. The rearrangement links TRBV6-6 to TRBJ2-2; D uncertain. The germline V gene encodes CDR1 MNHNY and CDR2 SVGAGI (reference sequence). CDR3 size: 13 residues. V was cut by 6 bases and J by 0 bases, with 5 bases left in between. This CDR3 reads CASRFANTGELFF. The CDR3 DNA reads as TGTGCCAGCAGATTCGCGAACACCGGGGAGCTGTTTTTT.

As concerns this clonotype: The final CDR3 position lacks the conserved phenylalanine or tryptophan, pointing to a likely read error. V is TRBV10-3 and J is TRBJ1-5; tentatively, D is TRBD1 (5 bases). The germline V and J ends were trimmed by 8 bases and 3 bases, with 11 bases remaining between them. The V gene's germline CDR1 is ENHRY and CDR2 SYGVKD. The CDR3 extends over 13 amino acids. CDR3 coding DNA: TGTGCCATCGCGGGGGGTACCAATCAGCCCCAGCATTCT. It translates to CAIAGGTNQPQHS.

The chain has TRBV11-3 and TRBJ2-2; 7 bases fit TRBD1. Per germline, CDR1 SGHNT and CDR2 YENEEA. This CDR3 spans 15 amino acids. The CDR3 DNA is TGTGGAAGCAGCCCCTCCGGGACAGTGGGCGGGGAGCTGTTTTTT. Amino acid sequence: CGSSPSGTVGGELFF.

About this clonotype: Given the absence of the conserved phenylalanine or tryptophan at the CDR3 end, a read error is likely. The chain joins TRBV4-3 to TRBJ2-4, with D perhaps matching TRBD1 (6 bases). Germline V CDR1 and CDR2: LGHNA, YSLEER. The CDR3 has 15 amino acids. The CDR3 DNA reads TGCGCCACCAGCCTTTCCTGGACAGCTGAAAACATACAGTACTAC. This translates into CATSLSWTAENIQYY.

This clonotype has a count of ten or more. This chain links TRBV4-1 with TRBJ1-2; 7 positions match TRBD1. In germline, CDR1 is MGHRA, CDR2 YSYEKL. V was pared by 7 bases and J by 2 bases, with 13 bases of the junction left unmatched. The CDR3 is 16 residues long. The CDR3 loop is CASTLIATGQNYGYTF. The CDR3 nucleotides read TGCGCCAGCACATTAATTGCGACGGGACAGAACTATGGCTACACCTTC.

This clonotype was detected only once. Given the absence of the conserved phenylalanine or tryptophan at the CDR3 end, a read error is likely. CDR3 nucleotide sequence: TGCGCCAGCAGGGCGACAGGGCGGGACGAGCAGTACATC. This encodes CASRATGRDEQYI. The V and J genes are TRBV4-3 and TRBJ2-7, with 7 bases lining up with TRBD1. After removal of 6 bases from V and 5 bases from J, the junction contained 7 bases not matched to a gene. The CDR3 totals 13 residues. CDR1 LGHNA and CDR2 YSLEER come from the germline V gene.

Notes on this clonotype: The germline gene is not matched at one end of the junction; a read error may be the cause. This chain joins TRBV12-3 or TRBV12-4 and TRBJ1-5; D uncertain. The CDR3 has 15 residues. The CDR3 coding sequence is TGCGCCAGCAGTTCGAGAGAACAGCCGAATCAGCACCAGCATTTT. Protein product: CASSSREQPNQHQHF.

This clonotype was counted once. This may stem from a read error, because a much larger clone lies one nucleotide away. The chain links TRBV5-1 to TRBJ2-7; 7 bases agree with TRBD2. V lost 4 bases and J lost 0; bases outside the gene matches: 16. The CDR3 is 18 residues long. Germline CDR1 is SGHRS and CDR2 is YFSETQ. The CDR3 reads CASSQSTSRNPSSYEQYF. DNA for the CDR3: TGCGCCAGCAGCCAATCGACTAGCAGGAACCCGAGCTCCTACGAGCAGTACTTC.

A word on this clonotype: The conserved final phenylalanine or tryptophan is absent from the CDR3, which likely points to a read error. This chain connects TRBV6-5 to TRBJ1-5; no reliable D call. The CDR3 is 13 amino acids. Germline V gives CDR1 MNHEY, CDR2 SVGAGI. CDR3 bases: TGTGCCAGCAGTTACTCGGAAAATCAGGCCCAGCATCTT. It specifies CASSYSENQAQHL.

The rearrangement joins TRBV5-6 to TRBJ2-3, with D hard to call. Trimming stripped 4 bases from V and 5 bases from J, with 14 bases between. Germline CDR1 and CDR2: SGHDT and YYEEEE. The CDR3 is 14 residues long. The DNA for the CDR3 is TGTGCCAGCAGCACGTCCAACTACATAGATACGCAGTATTTT. Its protein product is CASSTSNYIDTQYF.

About this clonotype: The junction departs from germline at one end; a sequencing error may be responsible. The chain carries TRBV4-3 and TRBJ1-2; no firm D call. Looked up from germline, CDR1 is LGHNA and CDR2 is YSLEER. CDR3 length equals 13 residues. CDR3 DNA: TGCGCCAGCAGCCAATCTCGACTCTATGGCTACACCTTT. This gives the protein CASSQSRLYGYTF.

This clonotype was picked up one time. This chain joins TRBV5-1 and TRBJ1-1; D remains unclear. V lost 0 bases and J 6 bases, leaving 18 bases between the germline ends. The CDR3 sequence is 16 residues long. Germline V gene data show CDR1 as SGHRS and CDR2 as YFSETQ. The chain's CDR3 is CASSLANGEGASEAFF. The DNA of the CDR3 is TGCGCCAGCAGCTTGGCCAATGGAGAGGGCGCCTCTGAAGCTTTCTTT.

This clonotype has just a few counts. The rearrangement joins TRBV5-8 to TRBJ1-1; D might be TRBD1 (5 bases). Germline-derived CDR1 and CDR2 are SGHTS and YDEGEE. The CDR3 contains 16 residues. The V and J ends lost 0 bases and 1 base respectively, with 13 bases between them. The CDR3 DNA reads TGTGCCAGCAGCTTGGTTCTTTACGGGGGGAACACTGAAGCTTTCTTT. Its protein is CASSLVLYGGNTEAFF. The entire variable domain, with the rest obtained from reference TRBV5-8 and TRBJ1-1, is as follows: EAGVTQSPTHLIKTRGQQATLRCSPISGHTSVYWYQQALGLGLQFLLWYDEGEERNRGNFPPRFSGRQFPNYSSELNVNALELEDSALYLCASSLVLYGGNTEAFFGQGTRLTVV.

This sequence joins TRBV6-5 and TRBJ1-1; 8 bases map to TRBD1. This CDR3 region has 15 residues. CDR1 and CDR2 from the germline V gene are MNHEY and SVGAGI. V shed 6 bases, J shed 2 bases, and the junction held 8 bases outside the gene matches. CDR3: CASRDTGGFNTEAFF. The DNA for the CDR3 is TGTGCCAGCAGGGACACAGGGGGGTTTAACACTGAAGCTTTCTTT.

With respect to this clonotype: A junction end diverges from the germline sequence, so it may reflect a read error. The chain is built from TRBV4-1 and TRBJ2-7, with a tentative D call TRBD1 (6 bases). CDR3 size: 14 residues. Per germline, CDR1 MGHRA and CDR2 YSYEKL. CDR3 loop: CANSPGQWNYEQYF. CDR3 sequence (DNA): TGCGCCAACAGCCCAGGACAGTGGAACTACGAGCAGTACTTC.

With respect to this clonotype: Relative to the germline gene, one junction end is altered; a read error may explain this. The V and J genes are TRBV19 and TRBJ2-1; 9 nucleotides match TRBD2. The CDR3 runs to 16 residues. Per the germline V gene, CDR1 is LNHDA and CDR2 is SQIVND (reference sequence). Here the CDR3 reads CASSIVPAGGNNELFF. CDR3 bases: TGTGCCAGTAGTATAGTGCCCGCGGGAGGGAACAATGAGCTGTTCTTC.

The chain has TRBV7-2 and TRBJ1-2; D may be TRBD1 (6 bases). This CDR3 is 14 amino acids long. Between the trimmed V and J ends, which lost 3 bases and 4 bases, there was a span of 12 bases. Germline V gene lookup returns CDR1 SGHTA and CDR2 FQGNSA. The CDR3 loop is CASSFKGVLYGYTF. The CDR3 DNA is TGTGCCAGCAGCTTCAAGGGGGTTCTCTATGGCTACACCTTC.

Notes on this clonotype: At one end, the junction sequence differs from germline, possibly due to a read error. The DNA for the CDR3 is TGTGACAGCATCTACAATGAGCAGCTCTTC. It specifies CDSIYNEQLF. The gene calls are TRBV12-3 or TRBV12-4 and TRBJ2-1; D unresolved. The CDR3 loop spans 10 amino acids.

With regard to this clonotype: An end of the junction differs from the germline gene, which may be a read error. This rearrangement joins TRBV6-2 or TRBV6-3 to TRBJ2-7; TRBD1 matches 8 bases. The CDR3 consists of 15 residues. Germline V gene data show CDR1 as MNHEY and CDR2 as SVGEGT. Written as DNA, the CDR3 is TGTGCCAGCAGTTACTCCGAGGACAGGGTCTACGAGCTGTACTTC. Amino acid sequence: CASSYSEDRVYELYF.

To note about this clonotype: The germline gene is not matched at one end of the junction; a read error may be the cause. The chain recombines TRBV4-3 with TRBJ2-5; a possible D gene is TRBD2 (5 bases). CDR1 is LGHNA and CDR2 is YSLEER in the germline V gene. CDR3 size: 15 residues. CDR3 nucleotides: TGTGCCAGCAGCCAGGATCGCGGGCGTTCAGAGACCCAGTACTTC. It is translated as CASSQDRGRSETQYF.

This chain joins TRBV5-4 and TRBJ1-1; D remains ambiguous. CDR1 is SGHNT, CDR2 YYREEE, per germline (reference sequence). Deletions cut 4 bases from V and 0 bases from J, with 7 bases between. This CDR3 has 13 residues. The CDR3 DNA sequence: TGTGCCAGCAGCACATCATTGAACACTGAAGCTTTCTTT. It codes for CASSTSLNTEAFF.

A note on this clonotype: A much larger clone differs from this one at a single base, so this may be a read error. The chain uses TRBV7-8 and TRBJ2-2; D is possibly TRBD2 (6 bases). Germline V gives CDR1 SGHVS, CDR2 FQNEAQ. The CDR3 covers 16 residues. CDR3 sequence: CASSIRENLNTGELLF. The CDR3 DNA follows: TGTGCCAGCAGCATACGGGAGAACCTGAACACCGGGGAGCTGCTTTTT.

CDR3 amino acids: CSIETISETQYF. CDR3 bases: TGCAGTATCGAGACTATTTCCGAGACCCAGTACTTC. The chain carries TRBV20-1 and TRBJ2-5; D possibly corresponds to TRBD2 (5 bases). CDR1 DFQATT and CDR2 SNEGSKA come from the germline V gene (reference sequence). V lost 8 bases, J lost 5 bases, and 15 bases lay in between. There are 12 residues in the CDR3.

This clonotype is deemed medium-sized. The CDR3 DNA is TGTGCCTGTACAGGGGAATATAATTCACCCCTCCACTTT. Encoded protein: CACTGEYNSPLHF. J is TRBJ1-6 and V is TRBV30, with TRBD1 identical over 7 bases. Germline values: CDR1 GTSNPN, CDR2 SVGIG (reference sequence). This CDR3 spans 13 amino acids. The junction had 3 bases not matched to a gene; V was cut back by 6 bases and J by 4 bases.